This T cell receptor (beta chain) was identified in a study of blood T cell repertoires in COVID-19. About the study: PBMCs, B-cell-depleted T cells, or T cells were the source of the cDNA or gDNA that made up the material.

Germline values: CDR1 KGHSH, CDR2 LQKENI. The CDR3 contains 13 residues. Trimming left V 5 bases short and J 1 base short, with 8 bases between. Profiled with immunoSEQ multiplex PCR; TCRdb holds only in-frame clones, not every one. The table includes over 70,000 clones, roughly 85% detected once. The chain uses TRBV18 and TRBJ1-1; D remains unclear. The TCR sequence derives from a man in his sixties with COVID-19, enrolled during active disease. Specimen: peripheral blood. The CDR3 region has the DNA TGTGCCAGCTCATCTACAGAGAACACTGAAGCTTTCTTT. It translates to CASSSTENTEAFF.